Following are 16 T cell receptor beta chains from one sample sequenced in a study of blood T cell repertoires in COVID-19. The data were produced by immunoSEQ multiplex PCR, yet TCRdb's version contains in-frame clones alone and is incomplete. Here the sample spans approximately 240,000 clones, around 87% being singletons. Sequenced material: peripheral blood. The source is a woman aged 25 to 45 who had recovered from COVID-19.

V usage is TRBV4-1 and J usage is TRBJ2-2; 8 nucleotides match TRBD1. The ends lost 1 base at V and 7 bases at J; junction bases unmatched: 5. The germline CDR1 and CDR2 sequences are MGHRA and YSYEKL. The CDR3 length is 15 residues. In nucleotides, the CDR3 is TGCGCCAGCAGCCAAGGACAGGGGATGGTCGGGGAGCTGTTTTTT. Translated: CASSQGQGMVGELFF.

This clone is a singleton in its sample. This chain links TRBV10-3 with TRBJ1-2; D is possibly TRBD1 (5 bases). The V end was cut by 2 bases, the J end by 4 bases, with 11 bases between. The V gene's germline CDR1 is ENHRY and CDR2 SYGVKD. This CDR3 comprises 14 residues. Written as DNA, the CDR3 is TGTGCCATCAGTGAGAGGGGCAGTCTCTATGGCTACACCTTC. It encodes CAISERGSLYGYTF.

This rearrangement joins TRBV19 to TRBJ2-3, with 13 bases that match TRBD2. The CDR3 is made up of 15 amino acids. Germline V gene lookup returns CDR1 LNHDA and CDR2 SQIVND (reference sequence). The V gene end was trimmed by 5 bases and the J gene end by 6 bases; junction bases not matched to a gene: 5. The CDR3: CASSAGLAGADTQYF. Here the CDR3 DNA reads TGTGCCAGTAGTGCCGGACTAGCGGGGGCGGATACGCAGTATTTT.

As regards this clone: Other DNA variants within this sample encode the same CDR3. The chain joins TRBV5-1 to TRBJ2-2; 7 bases fit TRBD1. V was clipped by 3 bases and J by 0 bases; unmatched bases: 2. The CDR3 runs 15 residues. Germline V gene lookup returns CDR1 SGHRS and CDR2 YFSETQ. CDR3 DNA sequence: TGCGCCAGCAGCTCCGGGACAGCGAACACCGGGGAGCTGTTTTTT. Translation: CASSSGTANTGELFF.

V and J are TRBV1 and TRBJ1-2. TRBV1 is reported as a pseudogene. This CDR3 region has 16 residues. CDR3 coding DNA: TGCACCAGCAGCCAAGACTTTCGGAGAACCAACTATGGCTACACCTTC. Protein sequence: CTSSQDFRRTNYGYTF.

This rearrangement joins TRBV4-1 to TRBJ1-1, with TRBD1 matching 10 bases. The germline gives CDR1 MGHRA, CDR2 YSYEKL. The V and J ends lost 6 bases and 7 bases, in that order; junction bases with no gene match: 11. This CDR3 is built from 15 residues. This CDR3 is CASSPRDRGLGEAFF. The DNA for the CDR3 is TGCGCCAGCAGTCCAAGAGACAGGGGGCTTGGTGAAGCTTTCTTT.

The chain employs TRBV5-1 and TRBJ2-3; 10 nucleotides match TRBD2. CDR1 and CDR2 (germline): SGHRS, YFSETQ. The CDR3 is 15 residues long. With 0 bases clipped from V and 8 bases from J, the junction kept 6 bases outside the gene matches. The CDR3 is CASSLEVAGGGTQYF. The CDR3 nucleotides read TGCGCCAGCAGCTTGGAAGTAGCGGGGGGCGGTACGCAGTATTTT.

This clone appeared a few times. The chain joins TRBV3-1 (or the pseudogene TRBV3-2) to TRBJ1-1; D is perhaps TRBD1 (5 bases). The CDR3 runs 14 residues. Germline V lookup: CDR1 LGHDT, CDR2 YNNKEL (reference sequence). Trimming shortened V by 2 bases and J by 6 bases, and 13 bases separated the two germline ends. This chain's CDR3 is CASSQRGAGAEAFF. DNA of the CDR3: TGTGCCAGCAGCCAAAGGGGAGCGGGCGCTGAAGCTTTCTTT.

This CDR3 is CASSLQGAYEQYF. CDR3 coding DNA: TGTGCCAGCAGCCTACAGGGAGCCTACGAGCAGTACTTC. The J gene is TRBJ2-7, the V gene TRBV25-1, with TRBD1 as a possible D gene (6 bases). In germline, CDR1 is MGHDK, CDR2 SYGVNS. The CDR3 runs to 13 residues. Trimming stripped 6 bases from V and 2 bases from J, with 11 bases between.

The V and J genes are TRBV3-1 (or the pseudogene TRBV3-2) and TRBJ1-1; D is unresolved. Germline CDR1 LGHDT, CDR2 YNNKEL (reference sequence). V lost 0 bases to trimming and J lost 2 bases, with 10 bases between them. This CDR3 comprises 15 residues. CDR3 in DNA: TGTGCCAGCAGCCAAGAGGGTAGGAGAAACACTGAAGCTTTCTTT. Its translation: CASSQEGRRNTEAFF.

Here the CDR3 reads CASSFSGGEQYF. As DNA, the CDR3 is TGTGCCAGCAGTTTTTCGGGGGGCGAGCAGTACTTC. This chain joins TRBV12-3 or TRBV12-4 and TRBJ2-7; 7 nucleotides line up with TRBD2. V dropped 3 bases and J dropped 6; count of bases not matched to a gene: 2. This CDR3 contains 12 residues.

CDR3 loop: CASAQGSGETQYF. CDR3 sequence (DNA): TGCGCCAGCGCACAGGGGAGCGGGGAGACCCAGTACTTC. The rearrangement joins TRBV10-2 to TRBJ2-5; D is possibly TRBD1 (7 bases). Trimming pared 8 bases from V and 5 bases from J, leaving 15 bases between. The CDR3 runs 13 residues. Per the germline V gene, CDR1 is WSHSY and CDR2 is SAAADI.

This rearrangement joins TRBV6-1 to TRBJ2-1; TRBD1 aligns across 9 bases. V dropped 3 bases and J dropped 1; count of bases not matched to a gene: 10. The CDR3 totals 18 residues. Germline loops: CDR1 MNHNS, CDR2 SASEGT. The CDR3 protein is CASSDRGGQGLSYNEQFF. The CDR3 coding sequence is TGTGCCAGCAGTGATAGAGGGGGACAGGGTTTATCCTACAATGAGCAGTTCTTC.

The chain recombines TRBV4-3 with TRBJ2-7; TRBD2 matches 8 bases. The V and J ends lost 0 bases and 1 base, in that order; junction bases with no gene match: 5. This CDR3 has 16 amino acids. Germline V gene data show CDR1 as LGHNA and CDR2 as YSLEER. The CDR3 DNA reads as TGCGCCAGCAGCCAAGATGTAGCGGGGAGGTCCTACGAGCAGTACTTC. This translates into CASSQDVAGRSYEQYF.

The chain uses TRBV10-1 and TRBJ2-5; 8 bases align to TRBD1. The ends lost 2 bases at V and 2 bases at J; junction bases unmatched: 7. Germline lookup yields CDR1 WNHNN and CDR2 SYGVQD (reference sequence). The CDR3 has 16 amino acids. CDR3 DNA sequence: TGCGCCAGCAGTGAGGGGCAGGGGGCGGGTCAAGAGACCCAGTACTTC. Its translation: CASSEGQGAGQETQYF.

As regards this clone: The identical CDR3 is also encoded by other nucleotide sequences in the sample. The rearrangement joins TRBV7-2 to TRBJ1-1; the D gene is possibly TRBD1 (5 bases). V lost 5 bases to trimming and J lost 1 base, with 8 bases between them. Germline V gene lookup returns CDR1 SGHTA and CDR2 FQGNSA. The CDR3 length is 13 residues. In nucleotides, the CDR3 is TGTGCCAGCAGCGCAGGGCGGAACACTGAAGCTTTCTTT. It encodes CASSAGRNTEAFF.